The clone carrying this T cell receptor beta chain was counted many times. Its cognate antigen is unknown. The data derive from a study of early T cells in non-severe SARS-CoV-2 infection. Study at large: Investigators sequenced bulk RNA drawn from unsorted whole blood, and chains remained unpaired.

The TCR library protocol was used to attach unique molecular identifiers. These identifiers were attached to individual cDNA molecules. TCRdb re-derived calls from the 5' RACE reads in MiXCR, one entry per CDR3 protein. In the table there are roughly 26,000 distinct CDR3 sequences, about 4% of which are singletons. Study outcomes and limitations: The study's VDJdb matching favored anti-spike CD8 responses and missed private and CD4 specificities.

The V and J ends lost 1 base and 9 bases respectively, with 10 bases between them. The CDR3 has 13 amino acids. The clonotype comes from an adult who was a healthcare worker with PCR-confirmed SARS-CoV-2 infection or an uninfected control (not recorded which). The sample was whole blood. The chain has TRBV12-3 or TRBV12-4 and TRBJ1-5; D gene unclear. This CDR3 is CASSLGPRRPQHF. CDR3 nucleotides: TGTGCCAGCAGTTTAGGGCCTCGGCGGCCCCAGCATTTT.